The 32 T cell receptor beta chains given below trace back to one sample, sequenced in a study of radiotherapy plus CTLA-4 blockade in lung cancer. TCRdb's copy holds only in-frame clones and misses some; the assay was immunoSEQ multiplex PCR. The profile shows over 100,000 clones, approximately 80% of them singletons. The sample was peripheral blood, taken from a patient treated with radiotherapy plus ipilimumab. The source of these receptors is a human donor with non-small cell lung cancer that progressed on radiotherapy plus ipilimumab. Some clones in this sample may be carry-over from other donors' samples.

The CDR3 DNA reads as TGTGCCAGCAGCTTATACCCTGACACAGATACGCAGTATTTT. As protein: CASSLYPDTDTQYF. This chain uses TRBV7-2 with TRBJ2-3; D is undetermined. V was shortened by 2 bases and J by 2 bases, with 8 bases between the two germline ends. The germline V gene encodes CDR1 SGHTA and CDR2 FQGNSA. The CDR3 loop spans 14 amino acids.

This clone came up once. The rearrangement joins TRBV28 to TRBJ1-6, with TRBD1 matching over 11 bases. CDR3 length: 14 residues. Germline CDR1 reads MDHEN; CDR2 reads SYDVKM. Trimming took 6 bases from V and 9 from J; bases not matched to a gene: 4. The CDR3 DNA sequence: TGTGCCAGCAGGCCGGGACAGGGGGTTTCACCCCTCCACTTT. Amino acid sequence: CASRPGQGVSPLHF.

The V gene is TRBV5-1, the J gene TRBJ2-2; D remains ambiguous. Trimming pared 4 bases from V and 3 bases from J, leaving 13 bases between. The germline V gene encodes CDR1 SGHRS and CDR2 YFSETQ. This CDR3 spans 15 amino acids. This chain's CDR3 is CASSRDTWDTGELFF. CDR3 DNA sequence: TGCGCCAGCAGCCGCGACACATGGGACACCGGGGAGCTGTTTTTT.

V and J are TRBV4-3 and TRBJ2-7; 7 nucleotides agree with TRBD2. The CDR3 extends over 18 amino acids. CDR1 and CDR2 (germline): LGHNA, YSLEER. The J segment lost 6 bases and the V segment lost 2 bases, leaving 19 bases of the junction unmatched. CDR3 sequence: CASSQTTWGGQGMGEQYF. CDR3 in DNA: TGCGCCAGCAGCCAAACAACGTGGGGGGGTCAGGGTATGGGCGAGCAGTACTTC.

This clone was counted once. Here the CDR3 reads CASGGVTYNEQFF. As DNA, the CDR3 is TGTGCCAGCGGAGGGGTGACCTACAATGAGCAGTTCTTC. The rearrangement uses TRBV2 and TRBJ2-1; possibly TRBD2 for D (6 bases). Trimming pared 8 bases from V and 2 bases from J, leaving 10 bases between. The CDR3 has 13 residues. Germline values: CDR1 SNHLY, CDR2 FYNNEI.

The chain couples TRBV28 to TRBJ2-7; 8 bases agree with TRBD1. With 5 bases clipped from V and 3 bases from J, the junction kept 6 bases outside the gene matches. This CDR3 is 14 amino acids long. Germline CDR1 reads MDHEN; CDR2 reads SYDVKM. The CDR3, as DNA: TGTGCCAGCAGTCCGGGCGGACAGGGCTACGAGCAGTACTTC. It is translated as CASSPGGQGYEQYF. The whole variable domain, remainder taken from reference TRBV28 and TRBJ2-7, is DVKVTQSSRYLVKRTGEKVFLECVQDMDHENMFWYRQDPGLGLRLIYFSYDVKMKEKGDIPEGYSVSREKKERFSLILESASTNQTSMYLCASSPGGQGYEQYFGPGTRLTVT.

The chain links TRBV9 to TRBJ2-6; TRBD2 might be the D (6 bases). The germline CDR1 and CDR2 sequences are SGDLS and YYNGEE. The V end was cut by 1 base, the J end by 2 bases, with 7 bases between. This CDR3 has 15 residues. The CDR3 reads CASSVSGAGANVLTF. In nucleotides, the CDR3 is TGTGCCAGCAGCGTATCGGGGGCTGGGGCCAACGTCCTGACTTTC.

The V gene is TRBV5-1, the J gene TRBJ1-1, with a tentative D call TRBD1 (6 bases). V gave up 9 bases and J gave up 2 bases, with 17 bases separating them. Looked up from germline, CDR1 is SGHRS and CDR2 is YFSETQ. The CDR3 loop spans 14 amino acids. The CDR3, as DNA: TGCGCCACAGAACAGGGTAGAGGAAACACTGAAGCTTTCTTT. Encoded protein: CATEQGRGNTEAFF. Drawing the rest from reference TRBV5-1 and TRBJ1-1, the complete variable domain is KAGVTQTPRYLIKTRGQQVTLSCSPISGHRSVSWYQQTPGQGLQFLFEYFSETQRNKGNFPGRFSGRQFSNSRSEMNVSTLELGDSALYLCATEQGRGNTEAFFGQGTRLTVV.

The chain is built from TRBV6-5 and TRBJ2-5, with unresolved D. Germline lookup yields CDR1 MNHEY and CDR2 SVGAGI. V lost 0 bases and J lost 5, with 13 bases in between. The CDR3 contains 15 residues. The CDR3 nucleotides are TGTGCCAGCAGTTACTCTCGAAGGTTCGGGGAGACCCAGTACTTC. Translated, it gives CASSYSRRFGETQYF.

The chain employs TRBV27 and TRBJ2-2, with D hard to call. CDR3 length: 18 amino acids. The V end lost 8 bases, the J end lost 6 bases, and 28 bases lay between the germline ends. Germline-derived CDR1 and CDR2 are MNHEY and SMNVEV (reference sequence). DNA of the CDR3: TGTGCCAGCGGTCAACCCGGAACCGTCGGGTTTGGCGCCGGGGAGCTGTTTTTT. This encodes CASGQPGTVGFGAGELFF.

The chain joins TRBV18 to TRBJ1-1; D unresolved. Trimming left V 3 bases short and J 5 bases short, with 16 bases between. The CDR3 length is 15 residues. Looked up from germline, CDR1 is KGHSH and CDR2 is LQKENI. The CDR3, as DNA: TGTGCCAGCTCACCGGTAGCGGGTGGGTCGACTGAAGCTTTCTTT. Amino acids: CASSPVAGGSTEAFF. Full variable domain (missing parts from reference TRBV18 and TRBJ1-1): NAGVMQNPRHLVRRRGQEARLRCSPMKGHSHVYWYRQLPEEGLKFMVYLQKENIIDESGMPKERFSAEFPKEGPSILRIQQVVRGDSAAYFCASSPVAGGSTEAFFGQGTRLTVV.

CDR3 sequence reads: CASSLGYRLGTGELFF. For the CDR3, the DNA is TGTGCCAGCAGCTTAGGGTACAGGTTGGGCACCGGGGAGCTGTTTTTT. The V gene is TRBV7-2, the J gene TRBJ2-2, with D tentatively TRBD1 (5 bases). V lost 1 base and J 4 bases, leaving 13 bases between the germline ends. The CDR3 covers 16 residues. CDR1 is SGHTA and CDR2 is FQGNSA in the germline V gene.

The V gene is TRBV10-3, the J gene TRBJ2-6; D uncertain. The CDR3 sequence is 14 residues long. Germline values: CDR1 ENHRY, CDR2 SYGVKD. Between the trimmed V and J ends, which lost 6 bases and 4 bases, there was a span of 10 bases. The CDR3 DNA sequence: TGTGCCATCAGCCAGAATGTAGGGGCCAACGTCCTGACTTTC. It translates to CAISQNVGANVLTF.

V and J are TRBV15 and TRBJ2-7; TRBD1 matches 8 bases. V was pared by 1 base and J by 2 bases, with 4 bases of the junction left unmatched. Germline lookup yields CDR1 LNHNV and CDR2 YYDKDF (reference sequence). The CDR3 extends over 15 amino acids. Here the CDR3 DNA reads TGTGCCACCAGCAGAGGTGGGACAGGAACCTACGAGCAGTACTTC. It encodes CATSRGGTGTYEQYF.

This clone occurred once. The chain couples TRBV29-1 to TRBJ2-1, with D perhaps matching TRBD1 (5 bases). V lost 0 bases, J lost 8 bases, and 14 bases lay in between. Looked up from germline, CDR1 is SQVTM and CDR2 is ANQGSEA. This CDR3 has 14 amino acids. The CDR3 here is CSVEEPSLGHEQFF. Here the CDR3 DNA reads TGCAGCGTTGAAGAGCCAAGCTTGGGGCATGAGCAGTTCTTC.

The chain recombines TRBV7-2 with TRBJ2-7; 8 bases are a match to TRBD1. This CDR3 is 13 amino acids long. Germline loops: CDR1 SGHTA, CDR2 FQGNSA. Trimming cost V 5 bases and J 6 bases; bases outside gene matches: 6. CDR3 protein: CASSMLQGGEQYF. The CDR3 DNA reads TGTGCCAGCAGCATGCTACAGGGGGGCGAGCAGTACTTC.

The chain joins TRBV6-5 to TRBJ2-5; D unresolved. The CDR3 runs 14 residues. Trimming took 2 bases from V and 2 from J, leaving 9 bases between them. Germline V gives CDR1 MNHEY, CDR2 SVGAGI. The CDR3 is CASSYRSSQETQYF. CDR3 coding DNA: TGTGCCAGCAGTTACAGGTCCTCACAAGAGACCCAGTACTTC.

V and J are TRBV5-8 and TRBJ1-2; D is undetermined. Deletions cut 0 bases from V and 4 bases from J, with 16 bases between. The CDR3 runs 16 residues. The germline V gene has CDR1 SGHTS and CDR2 YDEGEE. The chain's CDR3 is CASSLAEVKLFYGYTF. Here the CDR3 DNA reads TGTGCCAGCAGCTTGGCCGAGGTCAAGCTCTTCTATGGCTACACCTTC. The full variable domain, in which reference TRBV5-8 and TRBJ1-2 provide the parts outside the CDR3, is EAGVTQSPTHLIKTRGQQATLRCSPISGHTSVYWYQQALGLGLQFLLWYDEGEERNRGNFPPRFSGRQFPNYSSELNVNALELEDSALYLCASSLAEVKLFYGYTFGSGTRLTVV.

The chain joins TRBV29-1 to TRBJ2-5; TRBD1 aligns across 7 bases. The CDR3 covers 15 residues. Germline loops: CDR1 SQVTM, CDR2 ANQGSEA. V shed 8 bases and J 3 bases; nucleotides not matched to a gene: 15. The DNA for the CDR3 is TGCAGCATCACTCCACCGGGACAGACAAAAGAGACCCAGTACTTC. Its translation is CSITPPGQTKETQYF.

CDR3: CASSEWGLSTSYEQYF. The DNA for the CDR3 is TGTGCCAGCAGTGAATGGGGGTTGAGTACCTCCTACGAGCAGTACTTC. The chain joins TRBV6-1 to TRBJ2-7, with D tentatively TRBD1 or TRBD2 (5 bases each). CDR1 and CDR2 from the germline V gene are MNHNS and SASEGT. The V gene lost 2 bases and the J gene lost 0 bases, with 14 bases spanning the gap. The CDR3 has 16 amino acids.

This clone was counted only a few times. The chain has TRBV5-1 and TRBJ2-7, with D perhaps being TRBD1 or TRBD2 (5 bases each). Between the trimmed V and J ends, which lost 7 bases and 0 bases, there was a span of 11 bases. This CDR3 region has 13 residues. Germline CDR1 and CDR2: SGHRS and YFSETQ. This chain's CDR3 is CASGWDGSYEQYF. The DNA for the CDR3 is TGCGCCAGCGGATGGGACGGCTCCTACGAGCAGTACTTC.

This sequence joins TRBV27 and TRBJ1-2; 9 nucleotides line up with TRBD1. Germline CDR1 reads MNHEY; CDR2 reads SMNVEV (reference sequence). The CDR3 sequence is 15 residues long. Trimming took 4 bases from V and 8 from J; bases not matched to a gene: 11. The CDR3 DNA follows: TGTGCCAGCAGTTCCCCAGCCGGGACAGGGTCAGGCTACACCTTC. Its protein is CASSSPAGTGSGYTF.

The chain uses TRBV7-8 and TRBJ1-1; D gene ambiguous. Germline CDR1 reads SGHVS; CDR2 reads FQNEAQ. The V end lost 2 bases, the J end lost 8 bases, and 24 bases lay between the germline ends. This CDR3 contains 17 residues. CDR3 sequence reads: CASSLSGIEPLNLEAFF. The DNA of the CDR3 is TGTGCCAGCAGCTTAAGCGGGATAGAGCCCTTGAACTTGGAAGCTTTCTTT.

V usage is TRBV5-1 and J usage is TRBJ2-3; 7 bases agree with TRBD1. Germline CDR1 and CDR2: SGHRS and YFSETQ. V trimming: 4 bases; J trimming: 2 bases; junction bases outside the gene matches: 13. There are 17 residues in the CDR3. CDR3 nucleotides: TGCGCCAGCAGCATCCAACCCCTGGGGACAGACACAGATACGCAGTATTTT. This codes for CASSIQPLGTDTDTQYF.

The table lists this clone with a few counts. This chain links TRBV5-4 with TRBJ1-2; a weak D match, TRBD1 (5 bases). The CDR3 loop spans 15 amino acids. Germline loops: CDR1 SGHNT, CDR2 YYREEE (reference sequence). Trimming pared 4 bases from V and 6 bases from J, leaving 19 bases between. Written as DNA, the CDR3 is TGTGCCAGCAGCCCCGGTCGGCAGGGAATCGATGGCTACACCTTC. The encoded protein is CASSPGRQGIDGYTF.

The gene calls are TRBV7-2 and TRBJ2-5; D is possibly TRBD1 or TRBD2 (5 bases each). This CDR3 contains 14 residues. Looked up from germline, CDR1 is SGHTA and CDR2 is FQGNSA. V lost 5 bases, J lost 4 bases, and 14 bases lay in between. The CDR3 bases are TGTGCCAGCAGCGCAGGGACGGACGGAGAGACCCAGTACTTC. It yields the protein CASSAGTDGETQYF.

This clone was observed a few times. The chain joins TRBV7-9 to TRBJ2-4; D uncertain. There are 14 residues in the CDR3. Trimming stripped 5 bases from V and 6 bases from J, with 14 bases between. CDR1 and CDR2 from the germline V gene are SEHNR and FQNEAQ (reference sequence). The CDR3 nucleotides read TGTGCCAGCAGCCGGTCGGCGGAAATAAACATTCAGTACTTC. Protein product: CASSRSAEINIQYF.

The chain has TRBV7-9 and TRBJ2-1, with 7 bases aligning to TRBD2. The CDR3 is made up of 17 amino acids. The V segment lost 7 bases and the J segment 3 bases; nucleotides outside the gene matches: 15. Germline V CDR1 and CDR2: SEHNR, FQNEAQ (reference sequence). In DNA form, the CDR3 reads TGTGCCAGCATCCCAAATCGGGGAGGGTCGAACTACAATGAGCAGTTCTTC. This encodes CASIPNRGGSNYNEQFF.

The chain uses TRBV11-3 and TRBJ2-3, with D unclear. V was pared by 7 bases and J by 0 bases, with 14 bases between. CDR3 length equals 15 residues. Germline CDR1 reads SGHNT; CDR2 reads YENEEA. The CDR3 reads CASTRGLTSTDTQYF. The CDR3 region has the DNA TGTGCCAGCACTCGTGGCTTAACTAGCACAGATACGCAGTATTTT.

This chain connects TRBV6-5 to TRBJ2-5; possibly TRBD2 for D (5 bases). V dropped 0 bases and J dropped 2 bases, with 13 bases sitting between them. Germline V lookup: CDR1 MNHEY, CDR2 SVGAGI. This CDR3 comprises 16 residues. This chain's CDR3 is CASSYSSSGNQETQYF. The CDR3 region has the DNA TGTGCCAGCAGTTACTCGAGTTCGGGGAATCAAGAGACCCAGTACTTC.

This rearrangement joins TRBV6-5 to TRBJ1-5; TRBD1 might be the D (6 bases). The germline V gene has CDR1 MNHEY and CDR2 SVGAGI. V was clipped by 2 bases and J by 6 bases, with 11 bases between them. This CDR3 spans 14 amino acids. The CDR3 loop is CASSYTGTFQPQHF. Here the CDR3 DNA reads TGTGCCAGCAGTTACACAGGGACATTTCAGCCCCAGCATTTT.

This clone was counted only a few times. The rearrangement links TRBV7-9 to TRBJ2-7; possibly TRBD1 for D (7 bases). The CDR3 is 12 residues long. Germline CDR1 reads SEHNR; CDR2 reads FQNEAQ (reference sequence). V shed 6 bases and J shed 7 bases, with 13 bases lying between them. This chain's CDR3 is CASSGTAGEQYF. The CDR3 nucleotides read TGTGCCAGCAGTGGGACAGCGGGTGAGCAGTACTTC.